This TCR beta chain stems from a study of T cell responses to AZD1222 COVID-19 vaccine (dated by TCRdb to the early 2020s). For context, the study as a whole: Because spike-specific TCR depth and breadth did not differ between the two schedules, AZD1222 recipients who got a second dose at roughly 4 weeks were pooled with those who got a second dose at roughly 12 weeks. TCR sequencing covered fewer than 250 trial participants: roughly 200 given two doses of AZD1222 and some 25 given two doses of MenACWY control vaccine. Trial participants were enrolled by age into 18-55, 56-69 and 70-plus year subgroups, with 148, 28 and 57 TCR-sequenced participants respectively. Overall results and qualifications from the work: Because no day 14 peak-response samples were available, the repertoires could be characterized only after the peak T cell response. Nearly half of unique spike-specific TCRs reportedly recognized epitopes outside regions mutated in the B.1.351 and B.1.1.7 variants. Conclusions about previously exposed vaccinees are limited, since just a handful of AZD1222 recipients were seropositive for SARS-CoV-2 at baseline. In the small 56-69-year group, the increase in depth fell short of significance, most likely because of low power. The vaccine-associated CD4 TCRs covered the entire spike protein, and the dominant responses fell in regions 160-218 and 743-854. Most participants were white British and females outnumbered males, and the authors suggested that clonal diversity may have been underestimated. A significant rise in spike-specific TCR breadth and depth was observed after two AZD1222 doses relative to day 0 and relative to MenACWY recipients.

Note on this clone: No cognate antigen has been identified for it. Base-call qualities are not available, and no considerably larger clone is one nucleotide away.

The CDR3 regions of human TCRbeta chains were analyzed by immunosequencing. On the authors' methods: TCRs in the repertoires were compared against a reference library of SARS-CoV-2-specific TCRs that had been generated with the MIRA antigen-specificity platform. Breadth meant the fraction of unique TCRs that were SARS-CoV-2-associated, whereas depth meant the fraction of total T cells that were SARS-CoV-2-associated. Each spike-specific TCR was assigned to its reactive spike region and to a CD4 or CD8 class using the MIRA data. Log10-transformed breadth and depth values were compared by one-way ANOVA with Sidak's multiple comparisons tests. Held by TCRdb, this immuneACCESS table contains in-frame sequences only and omits some clones. Under half of the omission traces to an unresolved V gene where checked; the cause of the rest is unknown. For V, J and clone size, that table is used; D and trimming come from the DNA. Within this sample are 100,000 to 150,000 clones, with approximately 84% of them counted one time only. Jointly, the top ten make up 6% to 8% of the sample.

In light of the paper, this sample's time point label describes: baseline before first vaccination. Samples from vaccinated people were obtained from the UK trials COV001 and COV002, which included a single-blind randomized controlled phase 2/3 trial of AZD1222 (ChAdOx1 nCoV-19) in healthy adults. For TCRbeta chain sequencing, PBMC samples were collected from trial participants at day 0 and at day 28 after the second dose. The CDR1 and CDR2 encoded by the germline V gene (reference sequence) are SEHNR and FQNEAQ. The trim is 4 bases for V and 1 base for J, with a gap of 17 bases between the germline ends. CDR3 length: 16 amino acids, cysteine to phenylalanine. The only DNA kept is the CDR3, 48 bases in frame from the first base.

The rearrangement joined TRBV7-9 to TRBJ2-7, with the D call tentatively TRBD1 or TRBD2, each fitting 6 bases. The sequence was obtained from an adult in good health. Specimen: peripheral blood, collected on day 0 of AZD1222 vaccination. The bases are TGTGCCAGCAGCTGGGGGGCAGGATTAGGGTCCTACGAGCAGTACTTC. It translates as CASSWGAGLGSYEQYF.